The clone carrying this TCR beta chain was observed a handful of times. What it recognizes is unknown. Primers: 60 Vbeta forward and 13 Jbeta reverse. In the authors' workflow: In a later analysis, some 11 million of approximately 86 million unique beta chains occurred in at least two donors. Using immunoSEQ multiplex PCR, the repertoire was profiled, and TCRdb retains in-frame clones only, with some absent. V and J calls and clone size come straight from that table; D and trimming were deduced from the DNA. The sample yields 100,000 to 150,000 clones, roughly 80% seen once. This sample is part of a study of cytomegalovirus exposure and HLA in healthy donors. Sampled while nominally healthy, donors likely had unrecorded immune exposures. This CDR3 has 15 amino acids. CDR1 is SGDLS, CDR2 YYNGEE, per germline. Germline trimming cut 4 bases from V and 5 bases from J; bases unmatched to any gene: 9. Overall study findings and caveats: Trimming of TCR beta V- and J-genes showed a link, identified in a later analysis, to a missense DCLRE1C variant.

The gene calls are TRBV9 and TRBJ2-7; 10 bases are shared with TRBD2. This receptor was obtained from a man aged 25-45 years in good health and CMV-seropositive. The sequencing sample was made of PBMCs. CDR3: CASSRGGLAGDEQYF. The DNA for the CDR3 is TGTGCCAGCAGCAGGGGGGGGCTAGCGGGAGACGAGCAGTACTTC.